A single sample is the source of the 20 T cell receptor beta chains below, sequenced in a study of blood T cell repertoires in COVID-19 (dated by TCRdb to the early 2020s). Receptor amplification or capture employed the immunoSEQ multiplex PCR assay. Entries here come from immuneACCESS through TCRdb and include only in-frame sequences with V and J called. Some clones fail to appear in such tables; in the studies checked, an unresolved V gene covers under half of the shortfall, and the cause of the remainder is unknown. In all, the sample holds 70,000 to 95,000 clones, and 84% of those were seen once. The top ten constitute about a fifth of the sample. The specimen sequenced was peripheral blood. The receptors stem from a woman aged 45-65 years with acute or convalescent COVID-19.

CDR3 residues: CASSFRPGPDQETQYF. The CDR3 DNA reads as TGCGCCAGCAGCTTTAGGCCGGGTCCCGACCAAGAGACCCAGTACTTC. The chain is built from TRBV5-1 and TRBJ2-5; D uncertain. V gave up 2 bases and J gave up 0 bases, with 14 bases separating them. The CDR3 is 16 residues long. From germline, CDR1 is SGHRS and CDR2 YFSETQ.

The CDR3 spells CASSQDDVGLAGAYEQYF. In DNA, the CDR3 is TGTGCCAGCAGCCAAGATGACGTGGGACTAGCGGGAGCATACGAGCAGTACTTC. The rearrangement joins TRBV3-1 (or the pseudogene TRBV3-2) to TRBJ2-7, with 14 bases identical to TRBD2. This CDR3 region has 18 residues. CDR1 is LGHDT and CDR2 is YNNKEL in the germline V gene (reference sequence). With 0 bases clipped from V and 4 bases from J, the junction kept 8 bases outside the gene matches.

The J gene is TRBJ2-7, the V gene TRBV11-1; D ambiguous. The CDR3 is 13 residues long. CDR1 and CDR2 from the germline V gene are SGHAT and FQDESV (reference sequence). The germline V and J ends were trimmed by 2 bases and 3 bases, with 8 bases remaining between them. CDR3 bases: TGTGCCAGCAGCTTAAACTATAACTACGAGCAGTACTTC. Protein product: CASSLNYNYEQYF.

This rearrangement joins TRBV18 to TRBJ1-3; D call uncertain. CDR1 and CDR2 from the germline V gene are KGHSH and LQKENI. CDR3 size: 14 residues. Trimming removed 3 bases from V and 2 bases from J, with 8 bases in between. As DNA, the CDR3 is TGTGCCAGCTCACCGTCTCAGGCTGGAAACACCATATATTTT. It codes for CASSPSQAGNTIYF.

The chain is built from TRBV6-5 and TRBJ2-2; tentative D call: TRBD2 (6 bases). The V end lost 6 bases, the J end lost 6 bases, and 17 bases lay between the germline ends. CDR1 is MNHEY, CDR2 SVGAGI, per germline. The CDR3 contains 15 residues. CDR3 nucleotide sequence: TGTGCCAGCAGAAGGGCCGGGAGTGAGGCCGGGGAGCTGTTTTTT. Translation: CASRRAGSEAGELFF.

This chain's CDR3 is CASSQEFGEQYF. The CDR3 region has the DNA TGTGCCAGCAGCCAAGAATTCGGCGAGCAGTACTTC. The rearrangement uses TRBV3-1 (or the pseudogene TRBV3-2) and TRBJ2-7; no definite D call. This CDR3 comprises 12 residues. V was cut by 0 bases and J by 6 bases, with 6 bases left in between. Per the germline V gene, CDR1 is LGHDT and CDR2 is YNNKEL (reference sequence).

The chain carries TRBV5-5 and TRBJ2-5, with TRBD2 matching 8 bases. V shed 2 bases, J shed 5 bases, and the junction held 5 bases outside the gene matches. The germline gives CDR1 SGHKS, CDR2 YYEKEE (reference sequence). The CDR3 loop spans 14 amino acids. In nucleotides, the CDR3 is TGTGCCAGCAGCTTTTCGACTAGCGCGGAGACCCAGTACTTC. It specifies CASSFSTSAETQYF.

V usage is TRBV5-1 and J usage is TRBJ2-3; 7 nucleotides align to TRBD2. This CDR3 is 18 amino acids long. V trimming: 2 bases; J trimming: 0 bases; junction bases outside the gene matches: 12. Germline CDR1 reads SGHRS; CDR2 reads YFSETQ. Here the CDR3 reads CASSLGAGGIVSTDTQYF. The CDR3 DNA reads as TGCGCCAGCAGCTTAGGGGCCGGGGGGATAGTTAGCACAGATACGCAGTATTTT.

The chain combines TRBV11-2 with TRBJ1-4; D gene unclear. There are 13 residues in the CDR3. Germline values: CDR1 SGHAT, CDR2 FQNNGV. Trimming removed 1 base from V and 2 bases from J, with 2 bases in between. The CDR3 spells CASSLATNEKLFF. CDR3 coding DNA: TGTGCCAGCAGCTTAGCTACTAATGAAAAACTGTTTTTT.

The chain is built from TRBV7-3 and TRBJ2-3, with D possibly TRBD2 on 6 matching bases. The CDR3 runs 19 residues. CDR1 is SGHTA and CDR2 is FQGTGA in the germline V gene. Trimming left V 4 bases short and J 0 bases short, with 23 bases between. The chain's CDR3 is CASSSTPRLTGVSTDTQYF. CDR3 in DNA: TGTGCCAGCAGCTCTACACCCCGACTAACGGGAGTCAGCACAGATACGCAGTATTTT.

The chain carries TRBV2 and TRBJ2-1; 10 positions agree with TRBD2. Germline V gene data show CDR1 as SNHLY and CDR2 as FYNNEI. Trimming at V came to 10 bases and at J to 8 bases, leaving 11 bases not matched to a gene. The length of the CDR3 is 14 residues. The CDR3: CAMQEREGRDEQFF. CDR3 in DNA: TGTGCCATGCAGGAGCGGGAGGGCCGGGATGAGCAGTTCTTC.

The V and J genes are TRBV7-9 and TRBJ2-1; D is perhaps TRBD2 (5 bases). The ends were cut back, 5 bases at V and 4 bases at J, with 18 bases in the middle. The CDR3 consists of 16 residues. Looked up from germline, CDR1 is SEHNR and CDR2 is FQNEAQ (reference sequence). This CDR3 reads CASSGRETVQYNEQFF. In DNA form, the CDR3 reads TGTGCCAGCAGCGGTAGGGAGACCGTACAATACAATGAGCAGTTCTTC.

J is TRBJ2-7 and V is TRBV16; 8 nucleotides align to TRBD1. Germline CDR1 and CDR2: KGHSY and FQNENV. The CDR3 spans 15 residues. Losses at the gene ends were 1 base for V and 2 bases for J; bases not matched to a gene: 4. The CDR3 DNA reads as TGTGCCAGCAGCCAATTGGCAGGGGGCACCTACGAGCAGTACTTC. It specifies CASSQLAGGTYEQYF.

The CDR3 protein is CASALPGGDQPQHF. The CDR3 DNA is TGTGCCAGCGCCCTACCGGGGGGGGATCAGCCCCAGCATTTT. The chain employs TRBV6-6 and TRBJ1-5; D might be TRBD1 (5 bases). The CDR3 extends over 14 amino acids. Trimming shortened V by 8 bases and J by 5 bases, and 16 bases separated the two germline ends. Looked up from germline, CDR1 is MNHNY and CDR2 is SVGAGI (reference sequence).

This chain uses TRBV5-1 with TRBJ2-2, with TRBD2 identical over 13 bases. Germline V lookup: CDR1 SGHRS, CDR2 YFSETQ. J lost 4 bases, V lost 7 bases, and 7 bases had no gene match. CDR3 length: 16 residues. The CDR3 nucleotides read TGCGCCAGCGCTGGGACTAGCGGGACCATCACCGGGGAGCTGTTTTTT. This sequence encodes CASAGTSGTITGELFF.

This clone was counted only a few times. The chain recombines TRBV19 with TRBJ1-4; D possibly corresponds to TRBD1 (6 bases). The CDR3 has 15 amino acids. Germline loops: CDR1 LNHDA, CDR2 SQIVND (reference sequence). The V end lost 8 bases, the J end lost 8 bases, and 21 bases lay between the germline ends. The CDR3 is CASADPWGPEEKLFF. The CDR3 nucleotides are TGTGCCAGTGCGGACCCCTGGGGGCCTGAAGAAAAACTGTTTTTT.

The chain links TRBV27 to TRBJ1-1; 12 bases agree with TRBD1. V lost 5 bases and J lost 5; bases outside the gene matches: 9. The CDR3 contains 16 residues. Looked up from germline, CDR1 is MNHEY and CDR2 is SMNVEV (reference sequence). CDR3 amino acids: CASSPGTGGSGTEAFF. CDR3 nucleotide sequence: TGTGCCAGCAGTCCCGGGACAGGGGGCTCAGGGACTGAAGCTTTCTTT.

The chain links TRBV7-2 to TRBJ1-6, with 7 bases that match TRBD1. V lost 5 bases to trimming and J lost 4 bases; unmatched junction nucleotides: 2. This CDR3 has 14 amino acids. CDR1 is SGHTA, CDR2 FQGNSA, per germline. The CDR3 region is CASSRDSYNSPLHF. The CDR3 DNA reads as TGTGCCAGCAGCCGGGACAGTTATAATTCACCCCTCCACTTT.

This clone turned up a few times. This chain links TRBV18 with TRBJ2-7; 7 bases line up with TRBD2. Germline V gene lookup returns CDR1 KGHSH and CDR2 LQKENI. This CDR3 contains 13 residues. J was trimmed by 5 bases and V by 2 bases; bases with no gene match: 3. The CDR3 nucleotides read TGTGCCAGCTCACCAAGGGGAGGGGACGAGCAGTACTTC. Protein: CASSPRGGDEQYF.

In its sample, this clone was seen a few times. The J gene is TRBJ1-2, the V gene TRBV24-1, with TRBD1 matching over 9 bases. The CDR3 has 18 amino acids. J lost 1 base, V lost 0 bases, and 8 bases had no gene match. Germline loops: CDR1 KGHDR, CDR2 SFDVKD. CDR3 region: CATSDLLGQGLNNYGYTF. Written as DNA, the CDR3 is TGTGCCACCAGTGATTTGTTGGGACAGGGTTTGAATAACTATGGCTACACCTTC.